This T cell receptor beta chain emerged from a study of T cells in localized non-small cell lung cancer. This clone has a single count. No antigen is known for it. Clones were read by immunoSEQ multiplex PCR, and TCRdb kept only the in-frame ones, dropping some. The sample lists roughly 50,000 clones, 90% to 95% occurring once. Regarding the study as a whole: Within adjacent lung there appeared a median around 55 of the top 100 tumor clones. Owing to sequencing of a solitary tumor region, heterogeneity cannot be discounted.

From germline, CDR1 is SGDLS and CDR2 YYNGEE. V lost 4 bases to trimming and J lost 6 bases; unmatched junction nucleotides: 6. There are 13 residues in the CDR3. This clonotype originated in a man between 40 and 69 years old with stage I lung adenocarcinoma. This sequence joins TRBV9 and TRBJ1-2; TRBD1 matches at 7 bases. Here the sequenced sample was peripheral blood, taken before any cancer treatment. The CDR3 DNA reads as TGTGCCAGCAGCACCCCCGGACAGGATGGCTACACCTTC. Its translation: CASSTPGQDGYTF.